The entry below gives a single T cell receptor beta chain sequence along with its context. This clone was detected only once. The antigen it recognizes is unknown. Nothing much larger sits one base from this clone, and base qualities are not available. The library was made by the immunoSEQ multiplex PCR assay. A mixture of 60 forward primers for TCR Vbeta segments and 13 reverse primers for TCR Jbeta segments was used in the multiplex PCR. Amplification of the CDR3 region of rearranged TCR beta genes was performed with a multiplex PCR assay on genomic DNA. Amplified TCR beta libraries were sequenced as 87-base-pair reads on the Illumina HiSeq System. The authors' pipeline ran thus. In a later analysis, 70 million to 95 million unique TCR beta chains were counted across the 500 to 850 repertoires, and around 10 million of these chains were shared by at least two donors. To remove PCR and sequencing errors, raw reads were error-corrected and collapsed into unique sequences using a nearest-neighbor algorithm that merged closely related sequences. Alignment of CDR3 sequences to IMGT reference sequences was used to assign V, D and J gene segments. For a sequence to be retained, at least a six-nucleotide match to both a V gene segment and a J gene segment was required. A rearrangement counted as productive if the CDR3 had no stop codons and remained in frame with V and J, and every other rearrangement counted as non-productive. Following IMGT convention, CDR3 was defined as the stretch from the second conserved V-encoded cysteine up to the conserved J-encoded phenylalanine. The earlier analysis of 587 of the donors excluded any sequence lacking an unambiguous match to a single V gene segment. An earlier analysis of under 750 of the donors called V segments functional above 56.7% productive rearrangements and segregating when the between-donor standard deviation exceeded 5%. A statistical classification framework was built to diagnose cytomegalovirus status from the catalog of TCR beta chain sequences. V and J gene assignment, in a later analysis, came from comparing TCR nucleotide sequences with IMGT/GENE-DB human TR gene sequences. In a later analysis, CDR3 sequences and most-parsimonious VDJ recombination scenarios were assigned using the TCRdist pipeline. In a later analysis, each TCR beta chain was defined by its CDR3 amino acid sequence together with its V-gene family, and reads without a unique V-gene family were excluded. To address suspected cross-contamination and a sequencing artifact, a later analysis removed approximately 600 highly shared, low-generation-probability nucleotide sequences. A later analysis calculated a clonal expansion index for each public chain from normalized within-repertoire ranks of inferred template counts. In a later analysis, generation probabilities were computed with a VDJ recombination model fitted to out-of-frame rearrangements, and the resulting probabilities were checked against IGoR. Hypergeometric tests were used in a later analysis to score TCR-TCR, TCR-HLA and TCR-CMV co-occurrence, with a repertoire-size bias correction applied to the TCR pairs. A later analysis estimated false discovery rates by permuting HLA or CMV assignments 20 times. A later analysis grouped co-occurring TCRs with DBSCAN, adding TCRdist sequence similarity when clustering within HLA-allele-positive subsets. Co-occurrence clustering excluded repertoires with fewer than 30,000 or more than 120,000 public chains, plus five with anomalous nucleotide sharing. TCRdb limited this immuneACCESS table to in-frame rearrangements with V and J called. A share of clones is missing; checked studies link under half to unresolved V genes, and the rest is unexplained. The V and J calls and clone size are taken from that table; D and trimming were inferred from the DNA. In this sample the table shows roughly 120,000 clones, approximately 82% of which occur a single time. Of the sample, approximately 3% is held by the ten largest clones.

The entry originates in a study of cytomegalovirus exposure and HLA in healthy donors (TCRdb year 2017). Broadly, across the study: In an earlier analysis of fewer than 750 of the donors, 276 Gb of sequence data and 90 million to 120 million unique TCR beta sequences from about 190 million T cells were reported. Among the roughly 400 genotyped donors, roughly 80% belonged to the genetic ancestry cluster associated with self-reported Caucasian donors. An early release that covered around 590 HLA-typed donors contained approximately 300 gigabases of sequencing data and approximately 85 million unique TCR sequences. Donor age, sex, ethnicity and CMV serostatus were compiled alongside the repertoire data. Every discovery cohort repertoire had been produced on one sequencing platform. To predict cytomegalovirus infection status, the study brought together high-throughput TCR immunosequencing, statistical association of individual TCRs with disease status, and machine learning. Genome-wide SNP genotypes for about 55% of the roughly 670 donors were used in a later genetic analysis, which treated that subset as a discovery cohort. In an earlier analysis of about 590 of the donors, high-throughput TCR beta sequencing was used to judge whether each TCR beta V gene segment behaved as functional or pseudogenic. To study patterns of TCR occurrence, a later analysis re-analyzed previously published TCR beta repertoires from 666 donors and added high-resolution HLA genotyping. Besides the first cohort of roughly 660 subjects, a separate validation cohort made up of 95 to 150 different subjects was used. The study aimed to test whether signatures of past pathogen exposure could be identified by cataloging public T cell receptors. Rather than drawing on any new phenotypic data, the later analysis identified candidate immune exposures from TCR beta sequences and the way those sequences occurred across donors. The T cell repertoires of 666 subjects were profiled by immunosequencing and related to cytomegalovirus serostatus. The number of donors typed differed by locus, with 629-630 for A, B, C, DRB1 and DQB1, over 500 for DQA1, over 600 for DPA1, and roughly 450 for DPB1. About five DR-DQ haplotypes were treated as single units for association and clustering because of strong linkage in the cohort. Among about 370 genotyped donors of the cohort, an average of around 220,000 unique TCR beta nucleotide sequences was sequenced per donor, of which about 19% were non-productive. HLA typing covered class I and class II loci at four-digit resolution.

In total, approximately 700 healthy bone marrow donors made up the cohort. Cohort members were all nominally healthy when sampled, although unrecorded immune exposures were likely present. The donor was CMV seropositive and was included in the group of 270 or so seropositive cohort members. A peripheral blood sample was collected from each donor, and TCR beta sequencing was performed on peripheral blood mononuclear cells. The Qiagen DNeasy Blood Extraction Kit was used to extract genomic DNA from the blood cell samples. The paper as a whole reports these results and caveats: Roughly uniform sequencing depth across donors was assumed in presence/absence analyses, although this assumption may not hold. Broadly in line with IMGT annotations, most TCR beta V segments showed up in productive rearrangements about 87% or about 30% of the time in an earlier analysis of around 550 of the donors. When HLA alleles, especially DR and DQ, strongly co-occurred, TCR associations were difficult to assign to individual alleles. The sequencing pipeline was judged likely to have produced a cluster of highly shared sequence variants as a technical artifact. In a later analysis, HLA-associated TCR beta chains were found to be more clonally expanded and to have lower generation probabilities than equally common non-associated chains. Because counts were too low, more than 15 rarely observed V segments, including chromosome 9 orphons, were left out of the earlier analysis of a few hundred of the donors. HLA typing was unavailable for some donors at each locus, so association tests used only the typed subset. In a later analysis, TCR association rates were found to vary across HLA loci, with the most associated TCRs seen for DRB1 alleles and the fewest for HLA-C alleles. Because the 87-base-pair reads could not distinguish some IMGT-functional V segments, including TRBV6-2 and TRBV6-3, those segments were excluded. Three of the identified cytomegalovirus-associated TCR beta chains were confirmed in vitro to be specific for cytomegalovirus antigens. In a later genetic analysis, a missense DCLRE1C variant was associated with V-gene and J-gene trimming of TCR beta chains, and the association was replicated in an independent cohort. This cohort had only TCR beta chains sequenced, and the lack of alpha or paired-chain data limited which features could be detected. The study listed 150 to 200 TCR beta chains as associated with cytomegalovirus. In a later analysis, 15,000 to 20,000 TCR beta sequences were associated with specific HLA alleles at a false discovery rate of 0.05. In a later genetic analysis, fewer N-insertions in productive TCRs were reported among donors in an Asian-associated ancestry cluster than the roughly 640-donor mean. CMV serostatus was the only immune exposure information available for the cohort. The authors suggested that the approach could potentially be extended to other disease states and immunological phenotypes. According to a later analysis, parvovirus B19, influenza, CMV and Epstein-Barr virus appeared linked to several top co-occurrence clusters. Cytomegalovirus status was reported to be diagnosed by the classifier with high specificity and sensitivity in both the original and validation cohorts. Across donors, most TCR sequences were observed very rarely, whereas some public TCRs were present in many individuals. A further reported finding was that TCR beta sequences accurately predicted the HLA-A and HLA-B alleles for most subjects in the first cohort. Linkage disequilibrium might explain the correlated functional status among segregating V segments, but an unknown experimental factor could not be excluded. According to a later analysis, most CMV-associated TCR beta chains appeared to be HLA-restricted, and the HLA associations seemed to be driven largely by CMV exposure.

The CDR3, from cysteine to phenylalanine, totals 15 residues. The sequence is cut down to CDR3 DNA, 45 bases in frame from base 1. V was cut back by 2 bases and J by 3 bases, leaving a gap of 13 bases between them. The germline V gene sets CDR1 to SNHLY and CDR2 to FYNNEI. The sample consisted of PBMCs. The TCR was taken from a young woman in good health and CMV-seropositive. Rearrangement joined TRBV2 to TRBJ1-2; matching of 5 bases hints at TRBD1 as the D gene. For the CDR3, the sequence is CASSETQGLYYGYTF. The sequenced DNA: TGTGCCAGCAGTGAAACTCAGGGACTATACTATGGCTACACCTTC.